This T cell receptor (beta chain) was captured in a study of shared clonotypes between healthy human individuals (dated by TCRdb to 2018 to 2021). Turning to the overall study: The cohort included a few men and a couple of women between 18 and 49 years of age. To increase sequencing depth and limit assay-specific biases, TCR repertoire library preparation and sequencing were carried out by different laboratories using diverse techniques. Each donor's leukapheresis produced roughly between roughly 0.85 and 10 billion PBMCs. For each donor, CD4 naive and CD4 memory were each run on three plates, CD8 naive on two plates, and CD8 memory on one plate. The study deeply sequenced blood TCR repertoires of about five healthy adults to estimate repertoire size and the extent of clonotype sharing between individuals. Study-level results and caveats: Only blood was sampled, and tissue TCR repertoires likely differ from those in blood. Across a handful of donors, approximately 5% of naive CD4, roughly 3.8% of naive CD8, roughly 2.2% of memory CD4, and 0.4% of memory CD8 clonotypes were shared. The small number of donors limited the genetic and exposure-history diversity represented. Naive subsets generally had larger estimated clonotype richness than memory subsets did. Even with the large sequencing depth, rarefaction of the sorted-subset datasets indicated that sequencing was incomplete. Based on pairwise subsampling, the degree of clonotype sharing among donors was expected to be affected by sequencing depth. Compared with non-shared clonotypes, the clonotypes found in all four sorted-subset donors had higher generation probabilities.

Using the deep immunoSEQ assay, multiplex PCR amplified TCR CDR3 regions from genomic DNA. Extracted genomic DNA from each cell subset was distributed evenly across all wells of several immunoSEQ 96-well plates, and each plate was treated as a replicate. Each replicate PCR for sorted subsets received around 200 ng genomic DNA, equal to around 32,000 T cell genomes. The purified libraries were quantified using a Qubit 3.0 fluorometer, sized with a Bioanalyzer 2100, and then quantified again using the KAPA Library Quantification kit. A separate single-read 150-cycle Illumina NextSeq 550 flow cell was used to sequence each immunoSEQ 96-well plate. Concerning the study's data processing: The immunoSEQ output contained only junctional sequences without quality scores, so filtering could not match that applied to full-length reads. Sequences were annotated with PyIR, a Python wrapper for IgBLAST v1.9, using IMGT germline references to assign V/J genes and CDR3. Reads were removed for weak V/J assignments (E-value above 1e-6), missing CDR3, stop codons, out-of-frame junctions, or ambiguous translated residues. A V3J clonotype was defined by an identical inferred V gene, J gene, and CDR3 amino acid sequence. Percentage overlap between repertoires was calculated by dividing the number of shared unique clonotypes by the size of the smaller repertoire. Richness of each repertoire was evaluated using RTK rarefaction, the Chao1 estimator, and Recon v2.1 estimates of unobserved clonotypes. Generation probabilities for all TCRbeta clonotypes obtained by the gDNA method from a handful of donors were computed using OLGA. Drawn from immuneACCESS, this table holds only the in-frame rearrangements with V and J called that TCRdb kept. Clones are partly lost; checked studies trace under half to an unresolved V gene and leave the rest unexplained. The DNA was the basis for D and trimming; V, J and clone size are from that table. The sample table records under 300,000 clones; over 50% of these occur just once. The top ten constitute 8.5% to 14% of the sample.

This clone was seen at least ten times. Its recognized antigen is unknown. Base qualities are not at hand, and no much larger clone is one base apart. Measured from the cysteine to the phenylalanine, the CDR3 is 14 residues long. The read is trimmed to its CDR3 DNA, 42 bases read in frame from base 1. Cut back by 3 bases and 6 bases, the V and J ends lie 14 bases apart. Taken from the germline V gene (reference sequence), the CDR1 and CDR2 loops are LNHNV and YYDKDF. Donors were healthy HIV-negative adults with no recently reported acute infections or vaccinations. Every donor was a Caucasian adult living in Nashville, Tennessee, USA. CD4+ T cells were enriched through magnetic negative selection, after which naive cells were positively selected on CD45RA and the remaining negative fraction served as the memory subset. Blood was collected by leukapheresis, and PBMCs were isolated by Ficoll-Histopaque density gradient centrifugation and then cryopreserved in liquid nitrogen vapor phase. Purity and quantity of every magnetically sorted T cell population were checked by analytical flow cytometry. Each sorted fraction had its genomic DNA isolated and then quantified by UV absorbance on a Nanodrop 2000c.

The source of this sequence is a man younger than 40 in good health. The chain employs TRBV15 and TRBJ2-5, with a tentative D gene TRBD2 over 6 matching bases. Sequences were obtained from memory CD4+ T cells sorted from blood. Read against the paper, the sample's cell subset or site label means: CD45RA-negative fraction. CDR3 reads: CATSSRETLKTQYF. Read as DNA, the sequence is TGTGCCACCAGCAGCCGGGAGACTCTGAAGACCCAGTACTTC.